The sequence of this T cell receptor (beta chain) was determined in a study of shared clonotypes between healthy human individuals. Only CD45RO-negative cells positively selected for CCR7 counted as naive CD8 cells, so terminally differentiated effector memory CD45RA+ cells were excluded. Study-level points and caveats: Collection of samples was limited to blood; tissue repertoires likely differ.

The V gene lost 0 bases and the J gene lost 4 bases, with 15 bases spanning the gap. In germline, CDR1 is SGHVS, CDR2 FNYEAQ. The length of the CDR3 is 16 residues. For this clone: Antigen specificity is unknown.

Replicate PCRs run on sorted subsets employed around 200 ng DNA, 30,000 to 35,000 T cell genomes. Clones were read by immunoSEQ multiplex PCR, and TCRdb kept only the in-frame ones, dropping some. The repertoire holds around 2.1 million clones, with approximately 94% as singletons. The receptor was derived from a man aged 18 to 35 in good health. Some clones in this sample may be carry-over from other donors' samples. Sequenced: naive CD8+ T cells from PBMCs. The chain uses TRBV7-6 and TRBJ2-5; tentatively, D is TRBD1 (6 bases). In DNA, the CDR3 is TGTGCCAGCAGCTTAGCCGGTCCAGGGGTTTTAGAGACCCAGTACTTC. It encodes CASSLAGPGVLETQYF.